Listed below are T cell receptor beta chains from one sample, sequenced in a study of blood T cell repertoires in COVID-19. The data were produced by immunoSEQ multiplex PCR, yet TCRdb's version contains in-frame clones alone and is incomplete. The table has approximately 130,000 clones, approximately 89% seen once. The sample taken for sequencing was peripheral blood. These TCRs come from a human donor in a cohort sampled during active COVID-19. Both conserved end residues are part of each CDR3. D genes are given only for firm matches. Clone size is stated in some rows and not others, as once, few, many or a class when expanded.

j_call clone_size d_call v_call cdr3_nt cdr3_aa
TRBJ1-5 few NA TRBV11-3 TGTGCCAGCAGCTTAGGTGGGGCTAATCAGCCCCAGCATTTT CASSLGGANQPQHF
TRBJ2-3 NA NA TRBV11-2 TGTGCCAGCAGCTTAGGAGGAGATACGCAGTATTTT CASSLGGDTQYF
TRBJ1-1 medium-sized TRBD1 TRBV14 TGTGCCAGCAGCCCACGCGGGACAGGGGACACTGAAGCTTTCTTT CASSPRGTGDTEAFF
TRBJ1-2 NA NA TRBV6-6 TGTGCCAGCAGCCTACCTCGACAGAGCGGCTACACCTTC CASSLPRQSGYTF
TRBJ2-2 NA NA TRBV24-1 TGTGCCACCAGTGTCAGGGGCGGGAGTGCCGGGGAGCTGTTTTTT CATSVRGGSAGELFF
TRBJ1-5 once TRBD1 TRBV6-2/TRBV6-3 TGTGCCAGCAGTTACCCACAGGGGCCGAGCAATCAGCCCCAGCATTTT CASSYPQGPSNQPQHF
TRBJ1-2 NA NA TRBV30 TGTGCCTGGAGTGGAGGTTCAGGGTCCGGCTACACCTTC CAWSGGSGSGYTF
TRBJ1-2 NA NA TRBV28 TGTGCCAGCAGTCCCACGGGGGAACGGGGGGGCTACACCTTC CASSPTGERGGYTF
TRBJ1-2 NA TRBD1 TRBV7-2 TGTGCCAGCAGCCACAGGGGGTATGGCTACACCTTC CASSHRGYGYTF
TRBJ2-7 NA TRBD1 TRBV9 TGTGCCAGCACGTTAGGAGAGGGGGCGAACTACGAGCAGTACTTC CASTLGEGANYEQYF
TRBJ1-5 NA TRBD1 TRBV7-9 TGTGCCAGCAGCCGTCAGGGGGCAGGTACCGATCAGCCCCAGCATTTT CASSRQGAGTDQPQHF
TRBJ2-5 NA TRBD2 TRBV5-1 TGCGCCAGCAGAGTTCTCCCGGGACTAGCGGTGCAAGAGACCCAGTACTTC CASRVLPGLAVQETQYF
TRBJ1-6 few TRBD1 TRBV5-1 TGCGCCAGCAGCTTGGTCGGCCCCCGGCAAACAGGGGGCAATTCACCCCTCCACTTT CASSLVGPRQTGGNSPLHF
TRBJ2-7 NA NA TRBV10-3 TGTGCCATCAGGGAGATACAGAAAGCAACCTACGAGCAGTACTTC CAIREIQKATYEQYF
TRBJ1-4 NA NA TRBV7-9 TGTGCCAGCAGTTCTCCGGGGCGATTAGGGGGAAAACTGTTTTTT CASSSPGRLGGKLFF
TRBJ2-5 NA TRBD1 TRBV29-1 TGCAGCGATATGACAGGGGCTCGAGGGACCCAGTACTTC CSDMTGARGTQYF
TRBJ2-1 NA NA TRBV9 TGTGCCAGCAGCGTGGGCCCTGGAGGGTTAGAAAGGGACAATGAGCAGTTCTTC CASSVGPGGLERDNEQFF
TRBJ1-2 many NA TRBV25-1 TGTGCCAGCAGTGATTCGGGGGATAACTATGGCTACACCTTC CASSDSGDNYGYTF
TRBJ1-1 NA NA TRBV5-1 TGCGCCAGCAGCTCATCGGGGGGGACTGAAGCTTTCTTT CASSSSGGTEAFF
TRBJ2-1 once NA TRBV6-5 TGTGCCAGCAGTTACGCGGGAAGCTCCTACAATGAGCAGTTCTTC CASSYAGSSYNEQFF
TRBJ1-2 NA TRBD1 TRBV10-3 TGTGCCATCAGTGAGGCACAGGGGAACTATGGCTACACCTTC CAISEAQGNYGYTF
TRBJ2-4 once NA TRBV3-1/TRBV3-2 TGTGCCAGCAGCCAAACAGACGGCAAAAACATTCAGTACTTC CASSQTDGKNIQYF
TRBJ2-1 NA NA TRBV11-2 TGTGCCAGCAGCTTAGAACGGGGGGCGAACAATGAGCAGTTCTTC CASSLERGANNEQFF
TRBJ1-2 NA NA TRBV7-8 TGTGCCAGCAGCACCCGACAGCCCTATGGCTACACCTTC CASSTRQPYGYTF
TRBJ1-2 NA TRBD1 TRBV7-8 TGTGCCAGCAGCTTAGGGCAGGGGGCCTCCTATGGCTACACCTTC CASSLGQGASYGYTF
TRBJ1-2 NA TRBD1 TRBV7-6 TGTGCCAGCAGCCCAGGGGGCTCCAACTATGGCTACACCTTC CASSPGGSNYGYTF
TRBJ2-1 NA NA TRBV18 TGTGCCACCCGTGGGGCTCTGAATGAGCAGTTCTTC CATRGALNEQFF
TRBJ2-1 NA TRBD2 TRBV11-3 TGTGCCAGCAGCTTAGTGACTAGCGGGAGAGGACAGGAGCAGTTCTTC CASSLVTSGRGQEQFF
TRBJ1-5 NA NA TRBV6-2/TRBV6-3 TGTGCCAGCAGTTACGGGGCCGGGAGCAATCAGCCCCAGCATTTT CASSYGAGSNQPQHF
TRBJ2-1 NA NA TRBV5-4 TGTGCCAGCAGCTTGGCTTACAGGAGCTCCTACAATGAGCAGTTCTTC CASSLAYRSSYNEQFF
TRBJ1-3 many NA TRBV3-1/TRBV3-2 TGTGCCAGCAGCGAGAGACGGGGAGGCACCATATATTTT CASSERRGGTIYF
TRBJ2-7 NA NA TRBV10-3 TGTGCCACTACAGGGTTCGACGAGCAGTACTTC CATTGFDEQYF
TRBJ2-3 NA TRBD2 TRBV7-2 TGTGCCAGCAGCTTAGCGACTAGCGGGGGTAACACAGATACGCAGTATTTT CASSLATSGGNTDTQYF
TRBJ2-3 NA TRBD2 TRBV19 TGTGCCAGTAAAGAGCGGGGTAGCACAGATACGCAGTATTTT CASKERGSTDTQYF
TRBJ2-5 NA TRBD2 TRBV5-4 TGTGCCAGCAGCTCCCGAAAAACTAGCGGGCAAGAGACCCAGTACTTC CASSSRKTSGQETQYF
TRBJ2-2 NA TRBD1 TRBV6-5 TGTGCCAGCAGGTCCACAGGGGCGTTCGCCGGGGAGCTGTTTTTT CASRSTGAFAGELFF
TRBJ1-2 NA NA TRBV11-3 TGTGCCAGCAGCCCTAGTCCGACCGTTTCAATCCAAAATGGCTACACCTTC CASSPSPTVSIQNGYTF
TRBJ2-3 NA TRBD2 TRBV15 TGTGCCACCACCACCGGGACTAGCGGGAGCACAGATACGCAGTATTTT CATTTGTSGSTDTQYF
TRBJ2-1 NA TRBD2 TRBV28 TGTGCCAGCAGACACTCTAGCGGGAACCGCTCCTACAATGAGCAGTTCTTC CASRHSSGNRSYNEQFF
TRBJ1-6 NA NA TRBV7-8 TGTGCCAGCAGCTTAAATGGGCTTGGGAATTCACCCCTCCACTTT CASSLNGLGNSPLHF
TRBJ1-6 NA TRBD1 TRBV5-4 TGTGCCAGCAGCGAGGGGGCCCTTGTCAGTTCACCCCTCCACTTT CASSEGALVSSPLHF
TRBJ2-3 few NA TRBV29-1 TGCAGCGTTGACGCGGGAGATACGCAGTATTTT CSVDAGDTQYF
TRBJ2-3 NA TRBD2 TRBV6-6 TGTGCCAGCAGTTATCCGAATCCGGGACTAGGAGATACGCAGTATTTT CASSYPNPGLGDTQYF
TRBJ1-1 NA NA TRBV19 TGTGCCAGTAGTATAATGCAGGGGCGCTCTGAAGCTTTCTTT CASSIMQGRSEAFF
TRBJ1-5 NA TRBD1 TRBV19 TGTGCCAGTAGTATACAACAGGGGGGGAATCAGCCCCAGCATTTT CASSIQQGGNQPQHF
TRBJ2-1 NA TRBD1 TRBV7-2 TGTGCCAGCAGCAAAAGACAGGGGGATGATGAGCAGTTCTTC CASSKRQGDDEQFF
TRBJ2-1 NA TRBD2 TRBV5-1 TGCGCCAGCAGCCTAAGCGGGAGAAGGGACAATGAGCAGTTCTTC CASSLSGRRDNEQFF
TRBJ2-1 NA NA TRBV3-1/TRBV3-2 TGTGCCAGCAGCCAAGATCGAGAGGGACAAAACTACAATGAGCAGTTCTTC CASSQDREGQNYNEQFF
TRBJ2-1 NA TRBD2 TRBV2 TGTGCCAGCAGCGGGACTAGTCGGTACAATGAGCAGTTCTTC CASSGTSRYNEQFF
TRBJ2-2 NA NA TRBV5-1 TGCGCCAGCAGCTTGGCCGCCGGGGAGCTGTTTTTT CASSLAAGELFF
TRBJ1-2 NA NA TRBV13 TGTGCCAGCAGCTTAGTAAGCCCCGAGGGCTATGGCTACACCTTC CASSLVSPEGYGYTF
TRBJ2-3 NA TRBD1 TRBV4-1 TGCGCCAGCAGCCAGTTTGGGACAGGGGGGACAGATACGCAGTATTTT CASSQFGTGGTDTQYF
TRBJ2-3 NA TRBD2 TRBV2 TGTGCCAGCAGTGAGGGGACTAGCCCGTACACAGATACGCAGTATTTT CASSEGTSPYTDTQYF
TRBJ2-3 NA NA TRBV11-3 TGTGCCAGCAGCTTAGACTCGGCGGCAGATACGCAGTATTTT CASSLDSAADTQYF
TRBJ1-5 NA NA TRBV19 TGTGCCAGTAGTTCCTATGGGGCCAATCAGCCCCAGCATTTT CASSSYGANQPQHF